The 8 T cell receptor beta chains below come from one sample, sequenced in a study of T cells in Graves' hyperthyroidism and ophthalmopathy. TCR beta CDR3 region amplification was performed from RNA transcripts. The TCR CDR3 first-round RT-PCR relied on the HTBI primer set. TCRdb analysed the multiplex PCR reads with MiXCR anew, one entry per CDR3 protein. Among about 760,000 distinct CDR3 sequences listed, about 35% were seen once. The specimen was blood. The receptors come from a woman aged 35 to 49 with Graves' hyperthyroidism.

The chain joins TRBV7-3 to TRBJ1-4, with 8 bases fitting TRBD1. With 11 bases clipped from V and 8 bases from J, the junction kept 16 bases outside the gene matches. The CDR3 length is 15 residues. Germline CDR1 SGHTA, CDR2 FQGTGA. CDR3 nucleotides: TGTGCCTGGAGAGTAAACCAGGGGGCTGGGGAAAAACTGTTTTTT. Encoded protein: CAWRVNQGAGEKLFF. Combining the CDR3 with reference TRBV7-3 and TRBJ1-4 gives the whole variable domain GAGVSQTPSNKVTEKGKYVELRCDPISGHTALYWYRQSLGQGPEFLIYFQGTGAADDSGLPNDRFFAVRPEGSVSTLKIQRTERGDSAVYLCAWRVNQGAGEKLFFGSGTQLSVL.

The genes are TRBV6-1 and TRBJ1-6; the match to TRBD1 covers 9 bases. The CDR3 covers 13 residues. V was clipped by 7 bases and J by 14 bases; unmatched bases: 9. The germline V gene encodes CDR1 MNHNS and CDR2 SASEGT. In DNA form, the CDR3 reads TGTGCCAGCACCGGGACAGGGAGGTCCGCCCTCCACTTT. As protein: CASTGTGRSALHF.

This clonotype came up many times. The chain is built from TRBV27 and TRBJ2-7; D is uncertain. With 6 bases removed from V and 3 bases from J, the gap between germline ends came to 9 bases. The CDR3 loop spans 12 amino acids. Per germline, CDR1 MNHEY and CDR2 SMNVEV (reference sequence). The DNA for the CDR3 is TGTGCCAGCAGCTTACTCGGCTACGAGCAGTACTTC. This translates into CASSLLGYEQYF.

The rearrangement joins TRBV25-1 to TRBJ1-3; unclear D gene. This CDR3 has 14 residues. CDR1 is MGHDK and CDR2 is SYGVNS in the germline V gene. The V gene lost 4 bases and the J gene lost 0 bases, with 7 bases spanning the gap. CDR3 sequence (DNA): TGTGCCAGCAGTGGACCGAACTCTGGAAACACCATATATTTT. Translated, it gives CASSGPNSGNTIYF.

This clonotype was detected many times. CDR3 residues: CASSLLGSNEKLFF. CDR3 nucleotide sequence: TGTGCCAGCAGCTTATTGGGGTCTAATGAAAAACTGTTTTTT. V and J are TRBV7-9 and TRBJ1-4, with D uncertain. Trimming removed 2 bases from V and 3 bases from J, with 7 bases in between. The germline V gene encodes CDR1 SEHNR and CDR2 FQNEAQ (reference sequence). There are 14 residues in the CDR3.

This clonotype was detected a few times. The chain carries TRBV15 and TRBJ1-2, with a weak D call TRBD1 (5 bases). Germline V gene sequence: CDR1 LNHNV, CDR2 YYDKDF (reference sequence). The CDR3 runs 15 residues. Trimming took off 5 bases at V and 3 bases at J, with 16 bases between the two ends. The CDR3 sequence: CATSRGGEAHYGYTF. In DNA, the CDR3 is TGTGCCACCAGCCGGGGGGGGGAGGCGCACTATGGCTACACCTTC. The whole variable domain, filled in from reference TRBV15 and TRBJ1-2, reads DAMVIQNPRYQVTQFGKPVTLSCSQTLNHNVMYWYQQKSSQAPKLLFHYYDKDFNNEADTPDNFQSRRPNTSFCFLDIRSPGLGDTAMYLCATSRGGEAHYGYTFGSGTRLTVV.

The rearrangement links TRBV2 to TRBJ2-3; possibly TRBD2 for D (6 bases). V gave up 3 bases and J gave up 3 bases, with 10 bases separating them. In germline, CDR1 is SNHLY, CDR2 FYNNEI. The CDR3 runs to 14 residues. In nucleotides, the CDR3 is TGTGCCAGCAGTGAGAAGGGGAGGACAGATACGCAGTATTTT. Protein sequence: CASSEKGRTDTQYF.

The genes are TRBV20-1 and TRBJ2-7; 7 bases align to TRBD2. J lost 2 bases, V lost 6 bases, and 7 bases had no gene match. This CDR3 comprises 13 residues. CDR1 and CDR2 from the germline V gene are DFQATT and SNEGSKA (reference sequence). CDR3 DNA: TGCAGTGCCGGGGAGGGAGCGCCCTACGAGCAGTACTTC. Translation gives CSAGEGAPYEQYF.